This T cell receptor beta chain was retrieved from a study of control samples from healthy donors and cancer patients. Unmatched junction bases numbered 13, after V lost 4 bases and J lost 4 bases. CDR3 size: 18 residues. From germline, CDR1 is SGHRS and CDR2 YFSETQ. Generated by immunoSEQ multiplex PCR, the TCRdb table keeps only in-frame clones and is missing some. In the table there are roughly 50,000 clones, roughly 92% of which are singletons. The chain uses TRBV5-1 and TRBJ2-1; TRBD2 agrees at 11 bases. The sequenced sample was PBMCs. This TCR was recovered from a man aged 25-40 years with colorectal cancer. The CDR3 is CASSGGASGGLNYNEQFF. CDR3 bases: TGCGCCAGCAGCGGAGGTGCTAGCGGGGGGTTGAATTACAATGAGCAGTTCTTC.